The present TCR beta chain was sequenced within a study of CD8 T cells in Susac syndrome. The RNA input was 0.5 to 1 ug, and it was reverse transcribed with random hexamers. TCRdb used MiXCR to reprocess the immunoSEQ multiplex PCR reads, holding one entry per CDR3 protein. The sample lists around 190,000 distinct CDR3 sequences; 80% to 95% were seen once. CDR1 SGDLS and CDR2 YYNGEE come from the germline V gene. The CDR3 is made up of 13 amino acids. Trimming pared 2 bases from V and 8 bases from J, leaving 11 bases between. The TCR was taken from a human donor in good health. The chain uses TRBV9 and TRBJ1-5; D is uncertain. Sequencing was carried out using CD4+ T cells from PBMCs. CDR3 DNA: TGTGCCAGCAGCGTGGGGAGGGAGAAGCCCCAGCATTTT. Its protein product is CASSVGREKPQHF.